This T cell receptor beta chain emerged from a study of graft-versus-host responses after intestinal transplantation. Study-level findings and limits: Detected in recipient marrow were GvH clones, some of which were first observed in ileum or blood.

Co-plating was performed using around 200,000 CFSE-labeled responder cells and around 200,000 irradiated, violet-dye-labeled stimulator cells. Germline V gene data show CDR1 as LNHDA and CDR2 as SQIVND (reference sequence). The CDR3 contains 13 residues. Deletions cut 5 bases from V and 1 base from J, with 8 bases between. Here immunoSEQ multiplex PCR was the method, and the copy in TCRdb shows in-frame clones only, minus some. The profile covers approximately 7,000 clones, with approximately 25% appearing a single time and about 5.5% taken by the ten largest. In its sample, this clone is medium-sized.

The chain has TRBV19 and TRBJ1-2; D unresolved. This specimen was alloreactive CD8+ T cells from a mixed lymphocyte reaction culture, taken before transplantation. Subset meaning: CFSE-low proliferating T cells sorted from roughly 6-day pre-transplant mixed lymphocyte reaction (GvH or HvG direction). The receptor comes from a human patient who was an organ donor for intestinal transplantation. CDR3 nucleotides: TGTGCCAGTAGTCACAGTAATAACTATGGCTACACCTTC. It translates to CASSHSNNYGYTF.